These 2 T cell receptor beta chains share one sample of origin, sequenced in a study of cytomegalovirus exposure and HLA in healthy donors. PCR used 60 Vbeta primers and 13 Jbeta primers. TCRdb keeps only in-frame clones here, not all; method: immunoSEQ multiplex PCR. The sample shows some 140,000 clones, 70% to 90% of them seen only once. Source material: PBMCs. These TCRs come from a man aged 40-49 years in good health and CMV-seronegative.

This clone was detected only a few times. The chain is built from TRBV5-5 and TRBJ2-1; D not resolved. With 4 bases removed from V and 0 bases from J, the gap between germline ends came to 11 bases. Germline V CDR1 and CDR2: SGHKS, YYEKEE (reference sequence). This CDR3 has 15 amino acids. CDR3 sequence reads: CASSGNWSSYNEQFF. CDR3 bases: TGTGCCAGCAGCGGAAACTGGAGCTCCTACAATGAGCAGTTCTTC.

The rearrangement joins TRBV2 to TRBJ2-5, with 9 positions matching TRBD2. The V segment lost 2 bases and the J segment 1 base; nucleotides outside the gene matches: 2. This CDR3 region has 15 residues. Germline CDR1 is SNHLY and CDR2 is FYNNEI. The CDR3 coding sequence is TGTGCCAGCAGTGAATTTAGCGGGGGCCAAGAGACCCAGTACTTC. As protein: CASSEFSGGQETQYF.